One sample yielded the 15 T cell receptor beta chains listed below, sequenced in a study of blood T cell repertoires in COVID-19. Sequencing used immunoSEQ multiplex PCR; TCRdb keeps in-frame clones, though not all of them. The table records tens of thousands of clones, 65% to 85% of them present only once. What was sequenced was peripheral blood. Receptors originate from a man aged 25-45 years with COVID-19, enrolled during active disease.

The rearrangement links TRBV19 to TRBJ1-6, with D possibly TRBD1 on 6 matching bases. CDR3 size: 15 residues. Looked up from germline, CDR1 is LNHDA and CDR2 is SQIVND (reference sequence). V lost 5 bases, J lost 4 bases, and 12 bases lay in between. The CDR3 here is CASSLQGSYNSPLHF. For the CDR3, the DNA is TGTGCCAGTAGTCTCCAGGGGTCATATAATTCACCCCTCCACTTT.

DNA for the CDR3: TGTGCCACCAGTGACACTAGCGGGAGTCGGGAGACCCAGTACTTC. This gives the protein CATSDTSGSRETQYF. V and J are TRBV24-1 and TRBJ2-5; TRBD2 matches 11 bases. The length of the CDR3 is 15 residues. CDR1 KGHDR and CDR2 SFDVKD come from the germline V gene. J lost 5 bases, V lost 4 bases, and 5 bases had no gene match.

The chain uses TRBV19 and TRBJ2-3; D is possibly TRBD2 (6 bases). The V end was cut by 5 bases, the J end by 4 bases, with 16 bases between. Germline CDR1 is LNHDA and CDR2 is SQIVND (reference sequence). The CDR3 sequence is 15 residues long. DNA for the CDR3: TGTGCCAGTAGTCGCGGGTTGCGGGATTCAGATACGCAGTATTTT. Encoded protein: CASSRGLRDSDTQYF.

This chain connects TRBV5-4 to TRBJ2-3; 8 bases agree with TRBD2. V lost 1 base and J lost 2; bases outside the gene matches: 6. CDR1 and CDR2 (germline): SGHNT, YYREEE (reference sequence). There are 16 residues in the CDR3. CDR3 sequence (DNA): TGTGCCAGCAGCTTGCCCGGGGGGGCCCCCACAGATACGCAGTATTTT. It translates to CASSLPGGAPTDTQYF.

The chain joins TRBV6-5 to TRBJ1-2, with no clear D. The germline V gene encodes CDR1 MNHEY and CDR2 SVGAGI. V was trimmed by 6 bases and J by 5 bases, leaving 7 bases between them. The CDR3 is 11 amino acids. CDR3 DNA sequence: TGTGCCAGCAGCTCGAGATATGGCTACACCTTC. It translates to CASSSRYGYTF.

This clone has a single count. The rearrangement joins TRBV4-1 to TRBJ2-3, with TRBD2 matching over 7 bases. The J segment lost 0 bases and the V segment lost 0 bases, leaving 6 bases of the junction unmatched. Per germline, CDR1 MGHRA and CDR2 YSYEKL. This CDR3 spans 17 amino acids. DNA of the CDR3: TGCGCCAGCAGCCAAGATTTAACTAGCGCTAGCACAGATACGCAGTATTTT. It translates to CASSQDLTSASTDTQYF.

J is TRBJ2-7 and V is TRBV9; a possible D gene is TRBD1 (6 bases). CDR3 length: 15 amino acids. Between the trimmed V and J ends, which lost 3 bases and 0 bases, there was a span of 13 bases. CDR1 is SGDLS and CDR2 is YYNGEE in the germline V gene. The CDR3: CASSAQGGSSYEQYF. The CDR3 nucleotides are TGTGCCAGCAGCGCACAGGGTGGTTCCTCCTACGAGCAGTACTTC.

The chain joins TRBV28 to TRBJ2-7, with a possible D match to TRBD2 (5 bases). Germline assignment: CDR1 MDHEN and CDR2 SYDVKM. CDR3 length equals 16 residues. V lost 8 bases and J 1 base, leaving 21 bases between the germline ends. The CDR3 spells CASSNPGRAASYEQYF. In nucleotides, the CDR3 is TGTGCCAGCTCCAACCCGGGCCGAGCGGCGTCCTACGAGCAGTACTTC.

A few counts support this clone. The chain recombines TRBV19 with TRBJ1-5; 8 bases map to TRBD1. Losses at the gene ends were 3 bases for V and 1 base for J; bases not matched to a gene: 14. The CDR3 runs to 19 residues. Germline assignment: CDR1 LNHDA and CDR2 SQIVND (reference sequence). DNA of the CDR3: TGTGCCAGTAGTATTGCAGACAGGGGAAGGGGGTTAAGCAATCAGCCCCAGCATTTT. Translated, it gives CASSIADRGRGLSNQPQHF.

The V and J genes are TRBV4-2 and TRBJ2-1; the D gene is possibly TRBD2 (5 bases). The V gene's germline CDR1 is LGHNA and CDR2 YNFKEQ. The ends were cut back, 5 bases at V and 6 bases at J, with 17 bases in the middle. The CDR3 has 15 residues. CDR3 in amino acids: CASSAPGIGSNEQFF. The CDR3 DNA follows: TGTGCCAGCAGCGCGCCCGGTATTGGGAGCAATGAGCAGTTCTTC.

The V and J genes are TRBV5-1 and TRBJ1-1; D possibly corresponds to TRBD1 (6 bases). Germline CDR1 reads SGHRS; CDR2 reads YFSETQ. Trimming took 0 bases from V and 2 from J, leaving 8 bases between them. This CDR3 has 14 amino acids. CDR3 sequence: CASSLVGGNTEAFF. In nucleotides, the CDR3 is TGCGCCAGCAGCTTGGTTGGGGGCAACACTGAAGCTTTCTTT.

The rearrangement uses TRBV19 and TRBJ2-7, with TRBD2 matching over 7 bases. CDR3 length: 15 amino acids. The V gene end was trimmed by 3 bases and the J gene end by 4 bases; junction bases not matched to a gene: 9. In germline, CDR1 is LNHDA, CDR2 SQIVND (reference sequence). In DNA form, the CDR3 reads TGTGCCAGTAGTATTGAAAGCGGGGCGCCTTACGAGCAGTACTTC. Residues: CASSIESGAPYEQYF.

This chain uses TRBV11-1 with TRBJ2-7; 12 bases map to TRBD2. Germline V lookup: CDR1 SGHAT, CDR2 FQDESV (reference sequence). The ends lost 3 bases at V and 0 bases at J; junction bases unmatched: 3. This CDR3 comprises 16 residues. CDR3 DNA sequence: TGTGCCAGCAGCTTTACTAGCGGGGGGATCTCCTACGAGCAGTACTTC. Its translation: CASSFTSGGISYEQYF.

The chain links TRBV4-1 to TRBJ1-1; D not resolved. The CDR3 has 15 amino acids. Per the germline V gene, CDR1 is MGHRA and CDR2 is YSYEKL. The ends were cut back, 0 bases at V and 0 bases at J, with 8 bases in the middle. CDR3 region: CASSQDTGLNTEAFF. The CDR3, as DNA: TGCGCCAGCAGCCAAGATACGGGTTTGAACACTGAAGCTTTCTTT.

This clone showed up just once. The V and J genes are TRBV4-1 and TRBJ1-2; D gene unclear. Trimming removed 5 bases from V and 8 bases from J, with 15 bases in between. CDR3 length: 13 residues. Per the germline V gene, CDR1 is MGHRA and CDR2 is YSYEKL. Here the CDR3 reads CASSSLVARGYTF. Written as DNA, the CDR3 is TGCGCCAGCAGCTCCCTAGTAGCTCGGGGCTACACCTTC.